This record covers a single TCR beta chain. Profiled with immunoSEQ multiplex PCR; TCRdb holds only in-frame clones, not every one. The table records about 1,800,000 clones, about 94% of them present only once. V lost 5 bases and J lost 0, with 7 bases in between. Germline lookup yields CDR1 MNHEY and CDR2 SVGAGI. The CDR3 runs 14 residues. These data originate in a study of shared clonotypes between healthy human individuals. Naive CD8 cells were CD45RO-negative, positively selected for CCR7, excluding terminally differentiated effector memory CD45RA+ cells. The sequencing input was naive CD8+ T cells sorted from blood. This receptor was taken from a man between 18 and 35 years old in good health. The gene calls are TRBV6-5 and TRBJ1-4; D gene unclear. CDR3 sequence (DNA): TGTGCCAGCAGTCAGACTGCAACTAATGAAAAACTGTTTTTT. It translates to CASSQTATNEKLFF.